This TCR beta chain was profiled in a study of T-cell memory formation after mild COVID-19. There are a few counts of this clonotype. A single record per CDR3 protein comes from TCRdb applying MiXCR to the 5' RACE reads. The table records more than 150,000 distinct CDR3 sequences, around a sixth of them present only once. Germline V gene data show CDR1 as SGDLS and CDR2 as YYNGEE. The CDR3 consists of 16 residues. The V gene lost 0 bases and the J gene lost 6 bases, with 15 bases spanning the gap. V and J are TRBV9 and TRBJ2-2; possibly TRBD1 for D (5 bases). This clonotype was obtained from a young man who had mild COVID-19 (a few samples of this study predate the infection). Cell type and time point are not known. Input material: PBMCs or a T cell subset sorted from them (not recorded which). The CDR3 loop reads CASSVAGARRPGELFF. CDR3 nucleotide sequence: TGTGCCAGCAGCGTAGCTGGGGCAAGACGGCCCGGGGAGCTGTTTTTT.